These 29 T cell receptor beta chains were all obtained from the same sample, sequenced in a study of blood T cell repertoires in COVID-19. Some clones are missing from TCRdb's copy, which holds only in-frame ones; the method was immunoSEQ multiplex PCR. The data contain under 350,000 clones, roughly 85% of them singletons. The sequenced material came from peripheral blood. Receptors were obtained from a woman between 50 and 59 years old who had recovered from COVID-19.

This clone was observed once. The chain has TRBV28 and TRBJ1-2; TRBD1 aligns across 10 bases. This CDR3 contains 13 residues. CDR1 and CDR2 from the germline V gene are MDHEN and SYDVKM. V lost 7 bases, J lost 6 bases, and 5 bases stayed unmatched. CDR3 region: CASKGTGADGYTF. The CDR3 coding sequence is TGTGCCAGCAAGGGGACAGGGGCTGATGGCTACACCTTC.

This clone was counted a single time. The V and J genes are TRBV19 and TRBJ2-6; D is unresolved. This CDR3 comprises 15 residues. The V gene lost 3 bases and the J gene lost 0 bases, with 6 bases spanning the gap. Germline lookup yields CDR1 LNHDA and CDR2 SQIVND (reference sequence). The CDR3 coding sequence is TGTGCCAGTAGTATTCAGTTCTCTGGGGCCAACGTCCTGACTTTC. Translated: CASSIQFSGANVLTF. The variable domain in full, with the rest retrieved from reference TRBV19 and TRBJ2-6, is DGGITQSPKYLFRKEGQNVTLSCEQNLNHDAMYWYRQDPGQGLRLIYYSQIVNDFQKGDIAEGYSVSREKKESFPLTVTSAQKNPTAFYLCASSIQFSGANVLTFGAGSRLTVL.

This clone was seen a single time. This rearrangement joins TRBV2 to TRBJ2-7; unclear D gene. V was shortened by 5 bases and J by 1 base, with 6 bases between the two germline ends. CDR3 length equals 12 residues. Germline CDR1 SNHLY, CDR2 FYNNEI. Here the CDR3 reads CASSPQSYEQYF. In DNA, the CDR3 is TGTGCCAGCAGTCCTCAGTCCTACGAGCAGTACTTC.

V gene TRBV11-1 combines with J gene TRBJ2-7; 7 bases are shared with TRBD1. V lost 4 bases to trimming and J lost 2 bases; unmatched junction nucleotides: 11. Per germline, CDR1 SGHAT and CDR2 FQDESV (reference sequence). The CDR3 length is 16 residues. CDR3 amino acids: CASSSYDRDIAYEQYF. The CDR3 DNA sequence: TGTGCCAGCAGCTCTTATGACAGGGATATAGCCTACGAGCAGTACTTC.

The rearrangement uses TRBV11-2 and TRBJ2-1; 11 bases are shared with TRBD2. The CDR3 sequence is 18 residues long. CDR1 and CDR2 (germline): SGHAT, FQNNGV. The V and J ends lost 3 bases and 0 bases, in that order; junction bases with no gene match: 7. The CDR3 loop reads CASSLLAGGQSSYNEQFF. The CDR3 DNA reads as TGTGCCAGCAGCTTGCTAGCGGGGGGCCAAAGCTCCTACAATGAGCAGTTCTTC.

The V gene is TRBV14, the J gene TRBJ2-2, with no clear D. This CDR3 comprises 15 residues. Germline V gene data show CDR1 as SGHDN and CDR2 as FVKESK. The V and J ends lost 1 base and 5 bases respectively, with 11 bases between them. The chain's CDR3 is CASSQGGAGTGELFF. CDR3 DNA: TGTGCCAGCAGCCAAGGCGGTGCTGGGACCGGGGAGCTGTTTTTT.

The rearrangement uses TRBV9 and TRBJ2-3; 9 bases line up with TRBD2. The CDR3 contains 16 residues. The germline CDR1 and CDR2 sequences are SGDLS and YYNGEE. With V trimmed by 0 bases and J by 7 bases, 9 bases remained unmatched. The CDR3 is CASSVASSGMWNTQYF. The CDR3, as DNA: TGTGCCAGCAGCGTAGCGTCTAGCGGGATGTGGAATACGCAGTATTTT.

The rearrangement joins TRBV6-9 to TRBJ1-6; D gene uncertain. Germline V gives CDR1 MNHGY, CDR2 SVAAGI. V lost 2 bases and J 10 bases, leaving 18 bases between the germline ends. CDR3 length: 16 amino acids. CDR3 sequence (DNA): TGTGCCAGCAGTTATAGAGGGTACCAGTTTGGATCACCCCTCCACTTT. As protein: CASSYRGYQFGSPLHF.

The gene calls are TRBV7-2 and TRBJ2-7; 9 bases line up with TRBD1. This CDR3 is 18 amino acids long. CDR1 and CDR2 from the germline V gene are SGHTA and FQGNSA. V was clipped by 5 bases and J by 2 bases; unmatched bases: 16. The CDR3 sequence: CASSPKSSGQGTPYEQYF. For the CDR3, the DNA is TGTGCCAGCAGCCCAAAAAGTTCTGGACAGGGGACCCCCTACGAGCAGTACTTC.

The rearrangement links TRBV4-2 to TRBJ2-6; TRBD1 matches at 10 bases. The CDR3 sequence is 19 residues long. Germline CDR1 is LGHNA and CDR2 is YNFKEQ. V was clipped by 0 bases and J by 2 bases; unmatched bases: 7. CDR3 amino acids: CASSQEYRQGAPGANVLTF. As DNA, the CDR3 is TGTGCCAGCAGCCAAGAATACCGACAGGGGGCGCCTGGGGCCAACGTCCTGACTTTC.

The chain carries TRBV4-1 and TRBJ1-1; D perhaps matches TRBD1 (6 bases). Germline V lookup: CDR1 MGHRA, CDR2 YSYEKL. V dropped 0 bases and J dropped 4 bases, with 12 bases sitting between them. The length of the CDR3 is 15 residues. CDR3 sequence reads: CASSQEGGVRTEAFF. The CDR3, as DNA: TGCGCCAGCAGCCAAGAAGGGGGGGTTCGCACTGAAGCTTTCTTT.

DNA of the CDR3: TGTGCCAGCAGCTTAGGATCTAGCGGGAGCTACGAGCAGTACTTC. Protein sequence: CASSLGSSGSYEQYF. V gene TRBV7-2 combines with J gene TRBJ2-7, with TRBD2 matching 10 bases. From germline, CDR1 is SGHTA and CDR2 FQGNSA. The CDR3 consists of 15 residues. V gave up 1 base and J gave up 3 bases; unmatched junction bases: 3.

The chain is built from TRBV3-1 (or the pseudogene TRBV3-2) and TRBJ2-5, with TRBD1 identical over 11 bases. With V trimmed by 1 base and J by 2 bases, 0 bases remained unmatched. The CDR3 covers 15 residues. Germline V gene sequence: CDR1 LGHDT, CDR2 YNNKEL (reference sequence). The CDR3 is CASSQGDRGQETQYF. CDR3 nucleotide sequence: TGTGCCAGCAGCCAAGGGGACAGGGGGCAAGAGACCCAGTACTTC.

J is TRBJ2-7 and V is TRBV7-9, with 7 nucleotides matching TRBD2. From germline, CDR1 is SEHNR and CDR2 FQNEAQ (reference sequence). The CDR3 loop spans 14 amino acids. Trimming took 8 bases from V and 4 from J; bases not matched to a gene: 11. This chain's CDR3 is CASRGRGTEYEQYF. The DNA of the CDR3 is TGTGCCAGCCGAGGGAGGGGTACTGAGTACGAGCAGTACTTC.

This clone was picked up a small number of times. V usage is TRBV29-1 and J usage is TRBJ2-5; D unresolved. Germline V gives CDR1 SQVTM, CDR2 ANQGSEA. Deletions cut 4 bases from V and 1 base from J, with 10 bases between. The CDR3 runs 13 residues. DNA of the CDR3: TGCAGCGTTGGGCTACAGACCCAAGAGACCCAGTACTTC. Protein sequence: CSVGLQTQETQYF. Full variable domain (missing parts from reference TRBV29-1 and TRBJ2-5): SAVISQKPSRDICQRGTSLTIQCQVDSQVTMMFWYRQQPGQSLTLIATANQGSEATYESGFVIDKFPISRPNLTFSTLTVSNMSPEDSSIYLCSVGLQTQETQYFGPGTRLLVL.

The chain has TRBV6-2 or TRBV6-3 and TRBJ2-7; D possibly corresponds to TRBD1 (6 bases). The V and J ends lost 1 base and 5 bases respectively, with 9 bases between them. Germline assignment: CDR1 MNHEY and CDR2 SVGEGT. This CDR3 has 13 amino acids. The CDR3 DNA reads TGTGCCAGCAGTTACTACCGGGACAACGAGCAGTACTTC. Translation gives CASSYYRDNEQYF.

The rearrangement links TRBV4-2 to TRBJ2-3, with TRBD2 matching over 10 bases. V gave up 3 bases and J gave up 1 base; unmatched junction bases: 4. In germline, CDR1 is LGHNA, CDR2 YNFKEQ. The CDR3 spans 16 residues. CDR3 protein: CASSQGGTSGTDTQYF. The CDR3 DNA sequence: TGTGCCAGCAGCCAGGGGGGGACTAGCGGCACAGATACGCAGTATTTT.

The V gene is TRBV18, the J gene TRBJ1-2; D is ambiguous. Germline V gene data show CDR1 as KGHSH and CDR2 as LQKENI. The CDR3 length is 13 residues. Trimming cost V 3 bases and J 1 base, with 6 bases left between them. In DNA, the CDR3 is TGTGCCAGCTCACCCCAGGATAACTATGGCTACACCTTC. It codes for CASSPQDNYGYTF.

This chain joins TRBV5-6 and TRBJ2-7; weak D call: TRBD2 (6 bases). V shed 4 bases and J shed 3 bases, with 14 bases lying between them. Germline V gives CDR1 SGHDT, CDR2 YYEEEE. The CDR3 runs 14 residues. This CDR3 is CASSQGGGYYEQYF. The DNA of the CDR3 is TGTGCCAGCAGCCAGGGTGGAGGGTACTACGAGCAGTACTTC.

V gene TRBV13 combines with J gene TRBJ2-5; 8 nucleotides agree with TRBD1. V dropped 3 bases and J dropped 5; count of bases not matched to a gene: 5. There are 14 residues in the CDR3. Germline V gene sequence: CDR1 PRHDT, CDR2 FYEKMQ (reference sequence). In DNA, the CDR3 is TGTGCCAGCAGCTTTTGGACAGGGATGGAGACCCAGTACTTC. Amino acid sequence: CASSFWTGMETQYF.

Remarks on this clone: The junction and the germline gene differ at one end; a read error may be behind it. The rearrangement uses TRBV7-3 and TRBJ1-1; no definite D call. Germline CDR1 and CDR2: SGHTA and FQGTGA. The CDR3 contains 12 residues. DNA for the CDR3: TGTGCCAGCAGCTTAGGTCGCCTTATCAGTGTCTTT. Its translation: CASSLGRLISVF.

V usage is TRBV10-3 and J usage is TRBJ1-1, with D possibly matching TRBD1 (6 bases). The CDR3 extends over 16 amino acids. Trimming took off 4 bases at V and 1 base at J, with 16 bases between the two ends. The germline V gene has CDR1 ENHRY and CDR2 SYGVKD. CDR3 DNA: TGTGCCATCAGTGCAGGACCGACAGGAACGAACACTGAAGCTTTCTTT. Its protein product is CAISAGPTGTNTEAFF.

The chain is built from TRBV7-6 and TRBJ2-1, with 9 bases fitting TRBD2. This CDR3 contains 15 residues. J was trimmed by 5 bases and V by 5 bases; bases with no gene match: 7. Looked up from germline, CDR1 is SGHVS and CDR2 is FNYEAQ. The CDR3, as DNA: TGTGCCAGCAGCCCACGTAGCGGGAGCGACAATGAGCAGTTCTTC. Translating gives CASSPRSGSDNEQFF.

V gene TRBV7-8 combines with J gene TRBJ1-1; 10 nucleotides agree with TRBD1. The germline CDR1 and CDR2 sequences are SGHVS and FQNEAQ. The junction had 12 bases not matched to a gene; V was cut back by 5 bases and J by 6 bases. The CDR3 sequence is 16 residues long. CDR3 residues: CASSPSRTGGNAEAFF. CDR3 DNA: TGTGCCAGCAGCCCCTCCAGGACAGGGGGGAATGCTGAAGCTTTCTTT.

The CDR3 sequence is CASSRPGQTYEQYF. In DNA form, the CDR3 reads TGTGCCAGCAGTCGGCCGGGACAGACCTACGAGCAGTACTTC. This sequence joins TRBV28 and TRBJ2-7, with 7 bases lining up with TRBD1. Germline CDR1 and CDR2: MDHEN and SYDVKM. Unmatched junction bases numbered 6, after V lost 5 bases and J lost 2 bases. The CDR3 has 14 amino acids.

The chain combines TRBV12-3 or TRBV12-4 with TRBJ1-2, with D hard to call. This CDR3 is 12 amino acids long. V gave up 5 bases and J gave up 8 bases, with 12 bases separating them. CDR3 bases: TGTGCCAGCAGTCTCCTCGGAGAGGGCTACACCTTC. Its translation: CASSLLGEGYTF.

This chain links TRBV11-2 with TRBJ1-1, with 8 bases identical to TRBD1. The V gene end was trimmed by 4 bases and the J gene end by 5 bases; junction bases not matched to a gene: 9. CDR3 length: 15 amino acids. Germline V gene lookup returns CDR1 SGHAT and CDR2 FQNNGV. CDR3: CASSSDGQGGTEAFF. CDR3 in DNA: TGTGCCAGCAGCTCAGATGGACAGGGCGGGACTGAAGCTTTCTTT. Using reference TRBV11-2 and TRBJ1-1 for the parts outside the CDR3, the full variable domain is EAGVAQSPRYKIIEKRQSVAFWCNPISGHATLYWYQQILGQGPKLLIQFQNNGVVDDSQLPKDRFSAERLKGVDSTLKIQPAKLEDSAVYLCASSSDGQGGTEAFFGQGTRLTVV.

This clone came up once. The V call is TRBV7-2, the J call TRBJ2-7, with 13 positions matching TRBD2. This CDR3 has 15 residues. From germline, CDR1 is SGHTA and CDR2 FQGNSA. The junction had 6 bases not matched to a gene; V was cut back by 4 bases and J by 6 bases. CDR3 residues: CASSSPGLAGFEQYF. DNA of the CDR3: TGTGCCAGCAGCTCGCCGGGACTAGCGGGATTCGAGCAGTACTTC.

This clone was detected a few times. The genes are TRBV9 and TRBJ1-1; 7 positions match TRBD1. Germline V lookup: CDR1 SGDLS, CDR2 YYNGEE. Trimming cost V 2 bases and J 4 bases; bases outside gene matches: 8. There are 15 residues in the CDR3. CDR3 in amino acids: CASSVRGGVGTEAFF. In nucleotides, the CDR3 is TGTGCCAGCAGCGTGAGAGGGGGCGTCGGCACTGAAGCTTTCTTT.